This T cell receptor beta chain was documented in a study of beta chain features in type 1 diabetes. Study-wide points: Here, the possible influence of HLA type (on TCRB rearrangement) remained unresolved. Comparison showed that naive, central memory and Treg TCRB repertoires appeared more similar among patients than among healthy donors.

CDR3 length equals 17 residues. With 1 base removed from V and 0 bases from J, the gap between germline ends came to 13 bases. Germline CDR1 is KGHSH and CDR2 is LQKENI. Of note for this clone: Its specificity is unknown.

Every bit of the isolated RNA underwent reverse transcription, so sequencing read expressed TCRB transcripts. TCRdb keeps only in-frame clones here, not all; method: immunoSEQ multiplex PCR. The sample has around 44,000 clones, 50% seen once; the top ten hold around 0.25%. The sequence was collected from a woman in her thirties in good health. The rearrangement joins TRBV18 to TRBJ2-1; D gene ambiguous. What was sequenced was stem cell memory CD4+ T cells from blood. CDR3 protein: CASSPRHTDLSYNEQFF. The CDR3 nucleotides read TGTGCCAGCTCACCACGACATACAGACCTCTCCTACAATGAGCAGTTCTTC.